This record covers a single TCR beta chain. Its specificity is unknown. The time point here: cycle 4 day 1 (C4D1), after six to seven weeks of nivolumab. All trial patients relapsed after autologous stem cell transplantation. These data are taken from a study of PD-1 blockade in classical Hodgkin lymphoma. Notes on the study in general: Reports indicated that newly diagnosed patients had lower baseline TCR diversity than healthy donors did. By cycle point C4D1, TCR diversity had risen significantly in CD4+ cells (but not CD8+ cells). The authors excluded patients who started nivolumab under 1 year after ASCT.

Profiled with immunoSEQ multiplex PCR; TCRdb holds only in-frame clones, not every one. This table holds about 96,000 clones, around 93% found once. The CDR3 totals 12 residues. V dropped 3 bases and J dropped 5; count of bases not matched to a gene: 0. CDR1 and CDR2 (germline): SQVTM, ANQGSEA. The gene calls are TRBV29-1 and TRBJ2-7; TRBD2 aligns across 11 bases. The TCR was taken from a human donor with classical Hodgkin lymphoma. The sample was peripheral blood mononuclear cells (PBMCs), taken before the fourth cycle of nivolumab. The CDR3 region has the DNA TGCAGCGTTGAGGGACTAGCGGACGAGCAGTACTTC. Protein sequence: CSVEGLADEQYF.